The 7 T cell receptor beta chains below were found in one sample sequenced in a study of blood T cell repertoires in COVID-19. Sequencing used immunoSEQ multiplex PCR; TCRdb keeps in-frame clones, though not all of them. The sample has under 15,000 clones; around four fifths are singletons. The sequenced material came from peripheral blood. The receptors come from a woman of 80 years or more with acute or convalescent COVID-19.

There are a few counts of this clone. The CDR3 DNA sequence: TGTGCCAGCAGCTTAGACATCTCTGGAAACACCATATATTTT. Protein: CASSLDISGNTIYF. The chain combines TRBV7-9 with TRBJ1-3; D unresolved. The germline V and J ends were trimmed by 1 base and 0 bases, with 4 bases remaining between them. This CDR3 contains 14 residues. The germline CDR1 and CDR2 sequences are SEHNR and FQNEAQ (reference sequence). The full variable domain, in which reference TRBV7-9 and TRBJ1-3 provide the parts outside the CDR3, is DTGVSQNPRHKITKRGQNVTFRCDPISEHNRLYWYRQTLGQGPEFLTYFQNEAQLEKSRLLSDRFSAERPKGSFSTLEIQRTEQGDSAMYLCASSLDISGNTIYFGEGSWLTVV.

The chain has TRBV5-1 and TRBJ2-3, with a possible D match to TRBD1 (5 bases). Trimming removed 0 bases at V and 3 bases at J, with 14 bases between. This CDR3 contains 16 residues. The V gene's germline CDR1 is SGHRS and CDR2 YFSETQ. CDR3 region: CASSLDTRGATDTQYF. CDR3 nucleotide sequence: TGCGCCAGCAGCTTGGACACACGTGGGGCTACAGATACGCAGTATTTT.

The gene calls are TRBV27 and TRBJ2-1, with 14 bases fitting TRBD2. Trimming at V came to 3 bases and at J to 12 bases, leaving 7 bases not matched to a gene. Germline V gene lookup returns CDR1 MNHEY and CDR2 SMNVEV (reference sequence). This CDR3 is built from 15 residues. The CDR3 DNA is TGTGCCAGCAGTTTCTCCGGGACTAGCGGGAGAATGCAGTTCTTC. Its protein product is CASSFSGTSGRMQFF.

This clone was counted a single time. The rearrangement links TRBV18 to TRBJ2-7; D call uncertain. V was shortened by 6 bases and J by 1 base, with 10 bases between the two germline ends. The CDR3 runs 13 residues. Germline V gene sequence: CDR1 KGHSH, CDR2 LQKENI. CDR3: CASSEAGSYEQYF. In DNA, the CDR3 is TGTGCCAGCTCGGAAGCAGGTTCCTACGAGCAGTACTTC.

This chain links TRBV28 with TRBJ1-4; D is undetermined. V dropped 2 bases and J dropped 10 bases, with 5 bases sitting between them. CDR3 length: 11 amino acids. Per germline, CDR1 MDHEN and CDR2 SYDVKM. CDR3 protein: CASSLGAKLFF. The CDR3 coding sequence is TGTGCCAGCAGTTTAGGAGCAAAACTGTTTTTT.

CDR3 sequence (DNA): TGCAGCGTTGACCGGCGGCTTAGCACAGATACGCAGTATTTT. Translated, it gives CSVDRRLSTDTQYF. J is TRBJ2-3 and V is TRBV29-1; D gene unclear. Germline loops: CDR1 SQVTM, CDR2 ANQGSEA. V lost 3 bases and J lost 0, with 10 bases in between. This CDR3 spans 14 amino acids.

The genes are TRBV2 and TRBJ1-6; D not resolved. V gave up 0 bases and J gave up 3 bases, with 15 bases separating them. Germline V gene sequence: CDR1 SNHLY, CDR2 FYNNEI. The CDR3 sequence is 18 residues long. In DNA form, the CDR3 reads TGTGCCAGCAGTGAAGCGCTTTACCGGGATTTCTATAATTCACCCCTCCACTTT. This gives the protein CASSEALYRDFYNSPLHF.